These 3 T cell receptor beta chains were sequenced from one sample in a study of cytomegalovirus exposure and HLA in healthy donors. PCR involved 60 Vbeta and 13 Jbeta primers. Using immunoSEQ multiplex PCR, the repertoire was profiled, and TCRdb retains in-frame clones only, with some absent. The sample consists of approximately 100,000 clones, 60% to 85% of them appearing once. The sample taken for sequencing was PBMCs. The receptors shown here come from a man aged 45-60 years in good health and CMV-seronegative.

This sequence joins TRBV5-1 and TRBJ1-3; maybe TRBD1 (5 bases). Germline V gene data show CDR1 as SGHRS and CDR2 as YFSETQ. The V end lost 4 bases, the J end lost 2 bases, and 13 bases lay between the germline ends. The CDR3 runs to 15 residues. CDR3 sequence (DNA): TGCGCCAGCAGCCCGTCAGGGCGTACTGGAAACACCATATATTTT. This codes for CASSPSGRTGNTIYF.

J is TRBJ1-3 and V is TRBV28; D uncertain. This CDR3 contains 17 residues. Germline V gene data show CDR1 as MDHEN and CDR2 as SYDVKM. Trimming pared 3 bases from V and 0 bases from J, leaving 15 bases between. The CDR3 spells CASSLGSGLSSGNTIYF. The CDR3 region has the DNA TGTGCCAGCAGTTTGGGGAGCGGATTAAGCTCTGGAAACACCATATATTTT.

The rearrangement uses TRBV5-6 and TRBJ2-5, with TRBD1 identical over 8 bases. The J call is doubtful: the DNA matches TRBJ2-7 better. This CDR3 has 15 amino acids. Germline-derived CDR1 and CDR2 are SGHDT and YYEEEE. CDR3 residues: CASSFLAGGGHEQYF. CDR3 DNA: TGTGCCAGCAGCTTTTTGGCAGGGGGCGGCCACGAGCAGTACTTC.